This TCR beta chain was recorded in a study of blood T cell repertoires in COVID-19. Looking at the study overall: T cells, B-cell-depleted T cells, or PBMCs provided the cDNA or gDNA that served as material.

Germline V gives CDR1 SGHTA, CDR2 FQGNSA. CDR3 length equals 15 residues. V shed 3 bases and J shed 7 bases, with 19 bases lying between them. As processed by the authors: Amplifying reference gene primers gave estimates of nucleated cell counts. Only in-frame clones appear in the TCRdb table, and some are missing; sequencing was by immunoSEQ multiplex PCR. The DNA gave D and trimming, while V, J and clone size come from that table. This sample has 80,000 or so clones, with around 90% found just once. What was sequenced was peripheral blood. The receptor comes from a human donor in a cohort sampled during active COVID-19. The chain joins TRBV7-2 to TRBJ2-7, with D possibly matching TRBD2 (6 bases). The CDR3 sequence: CASSFGDLPWGEQYF. The CDR3 nucleotides are TGTGCCAGCAGCTTTGGGGACTTGCCATGGGGAGAGCAGTACTTC. Full variable domain (outside the CDR3, taken from reference TRBV7-2 and TRBJ2-7): GAGVSQSPSNKVTEKGKDVELRCDPISGHTALYWYRQSLGQGLEFLIYFQGNSAPDKSGLPSDRFSAERTGGSVSTLTIQRTQQEDSAVYLCASSFGDLPWGEQYFGPGTRLTVT.